These 17 T cell receptor beta chains were sequenced from one sample in a study of shared clonotypes between healthy human individuals. Profiled with immunoSEQ multiplex PCR; TCRdb holds only in-frame clones, not every one. The repertoire has about 2.3 million clones, 85% to 95% of them found once; the top ten carry about 0.37%. Sequencing used naive CD4+ T cells from PBMCs. Documented subset: CD45RA+ positively selected. The source is a man between 18 and 35 years old in good health. Some clones in this sample may be carry-over from other donors' samples.

The CDR3 spells CASSQSGGAYTDTQYF. The CDR3 DNA follows: TGTGCCAGCAGCCAGTCGGGTGGGGCCTACACAGATACGCAGTATTTT. The J gene is TRBJ2-3, the V gene TRBV4-2, with D perhaps matching TRBD1 (5 bases). Germline V gene sequence: CDR1 LGHNA, CDR2 YNFKEQ. Trimming cost V 3 bases and J 2 bases, with 15 bases left between them. This CDR3 is 16 amino acids long.

The CDR3 sequence: CASSEPGQGRKLFF. As DNA, the CDR3 is TGTGCCAGCAGTGAACCGGGACAGGGTCGAAAACTGTTTTTT. The chain joins TRBV25-1 to TRBJ1-4, with 9 bases matching TRBD1. From germline, CDR1 is MGHDK and CDR2 SYGVNS. The CDR3 runs 14 residues. The ends lost 2 bases at V and 10 bases at J; junction bases unmatched: 5.

V usage is TRBV27 and J usage is TRBJ1-5, with D hard to call. The length of the CDR3 is 12 residues. The germline V gene encodes CDR1 MNHEY and CDR2 SMNVEV (reference sequence). Trimming took off 2 bases at V and 11 bases at J, with 10 bases between the two ends. The CDR3: CASSLIGQAQHF. CDR3 coding DNA: TGTGCCAGCAGTTTAATTGGGCAGGCCCAGCATTTT.

The chain joins TRBV5-4 to TRBJ2-5; D gene unclear. V shed 4 bases and J shed 1 base, with 11 bases lying between them. The CDR3 length is 14 residues. Germline V CDR1 and CDR2: SGHNT, YYREEE (reference sequence). DNA for the CDR3: TGTGCCAGCAGCCCTCGACATCTCCAAGAGACCCAGTACTTC. This codes for CASSPRHLQETQYF.

A word on this clone: At the DNA level, this CDR3 is encoded by other sequences in the same sample as well. J is TRBJ2-1 and V is TRBV9, with 12 nucleotides matching TRBD2. Germline assignment: CDR1 SGDLS and CDR2 YYNGEE. The CDR3 is made up of 16 amino acids. V lost 2 bases, J lost 4 bases, and 4 bases stayed unmatched. DNA of the CDR3: TGTGCCAGCAGCGTCCTAGCGGGAGGGCGTTACAATGAGCAGTTCTTC. Protein: CASSVLAGGRYNEQFF.

J is TRBJ1-1 and V is TRBV7-2, with D unclear. V was trimmed by 5 bases and J by 4 bases, leaving 17 bases between them. The CDR3 is 15 residues long. The germline V gene encodes CDR1 SGHTA and CDR2 FQGNSA. Here the CDR3 reads CASSHGRTEGTEAFF. The DNA of the CDR3 is TGTGCCAGCAGCCACGGGCGGACGGAGGGCACTGAAGCTTTCTTT.

V is TRBV6-5 and J is TRBJ1-1; D unresolved. The germline CDR1 and CDR2 sequences are MNHEY and SVGAGI. Trimming took 0 bases from V and 4 from J, leaving 9 bases between them. The CDR3 has 14 residues. CDR3 coding DNA: TGTGCCAGCAGTTACTCGAGTAGAAGCACTGAAGCTTTCTTT. Amino acid sequence: CASSYSSRSTEAFF.

This clone was found once. The chain employs TRBV9 and TRBJ2-2, with D tentatively TRBD1 or TRBD2 (5 bases each). CDR3 length: 14 amino acids. The germline CDR1 and CDR2 sequences are SGDLS and YYNGEE. Deletions cut 5 bases from V and 2 bases from J, with 10 bases between. The CDR3 loop reads CASRTGPNTGELFF. CDR3 DNA: TGTGCCAGCAGAACGGGACCAAACACCGGGGAGCTGTTTTTT.

The rearrangement links TRBV29-1 to TRBJ1-2; 8 nucleotides align to TRBD1. Unmatched junction bases numbered 14, after V lost 6 bases and J lost 8 bases. This CDR3 contains 14 residues. CDR1 and CDR2 (germline): SQVTM, ANQGSEA. The DNA for the CDR3 is TGCAGCGTGCTAGCTGACAGGGGCGGCAACGGCTACACCTTC. As protein: CSVLADRGGNGYTF.

This clone was seen a single time. The CDR3 region is CASSRSGTEVGEQYF. The CDR3 DNA reads as TGTGCCAGCAGCCGTAGCGGGACTGAAGTAGGGGAGCAGTACTTC. The V gene is TRBV9, the J gene TRBJ2-7; 8 bases map to TRBD2. The germline V gene encodes CDR1 SGDLS and CDR2 YYNGEE. This CDR3 has 15 residues. Germline trimming cut 4 bases from V and 7 bases from J; bases unmatched to any gene: 13.

This chain connects TRBV2 to TRBJ2-7, with 7 bases fitting TRBD2. The length of the CDR3 is 11 residues. Looked up from germline, CDR1 is SNHLY and CDR2 is FYNNEI. J lost 12 bases, V lost 4 bases, and 6 bases had no gene match. Written as DNA, the CDR3 is TGTGCCAGCAGTGTTAAGCGGGATTGGTACTTC. This translates into CASSVKRDWYF.

The chain joins TRBV30 to TRBJ2-1; D is perhaps TRBD1 or TRBD2 (6 bases each). V lost 0 bases, J lost 12 bases, and 24 bases lay in between. CDR3 length: 16 residues. Germline lookup yields CDR1 GTSNPN and CDR2 SVGIG (reference sequence). The CDR3 coding sequence is TGTGCCTGGAGTGTTTCGAAAGCCGGGGGCTACCTGCGGCAGTTCTTC. It yields the protein CAWSVSKAGGYLRQFF.

This chain uses TRBV2 with TRBJ1-4; 9 bases match TRBD1. The ends lost 7 bases at V and 8 bases at J; junction bases unmatched: 5. This CDR3 region has 13 residues. From germline, CDR1 is SNHLY and CDR2 FYNNEI. The chain's CDR3 is CASKDRGAEKLFF. For the CDR3, the DNA is TGTGCCAGCAAGGACAGGGGTGCGGAAAAACTGTTTTTT.

This chain connects TRBV6-6 to TRBJ1-2; possible D gene TRBD1, 6 bases. Germline V CDR1 and CDR2: MNHNY, SVGAGI (reference sequence). V lost 5 bases to trimming and J lost 5 bases, with 12 bases between them. This CDR3 contains 13 residues. The chain's CDR3 is CASSTGTQYGYTF. DNA for the CDR3: TGTGCCAGCAGTACAGGGACTCAGTATGGCTACACCTTC.

The chain uses TRBV28 and TRBJ1-3, with D maybe TRBD1 (6 bases). This CDR3 has 15 residues. Germline V gene lookup returns CDR1 MDHEN and CDR2 SYDVKM. V lost 5 bases, J lost 2 bases, and 13 bases lay in between. Written as DNA, the CDR3 is TGTGCCAGCAGTCTACAGGGTTTCACTGGAAACACCATATATTTT. This codes for CASSLQGFTGNTIYF. The whole variable domain, remainder taken from reference TRBV28 and TRBJ1-3, is DVKVTQSSRYLVKRTGEKVFLECVQDMDHENMFWYRQDPGLGLRLIYFSYDVKMKEKGDIPEGYSVSREKKERFSLILESASTNQTSMYLCASSLQGFTGNTIYFGEGSWLTVV.

This chain links TRBV18 with TRBJ1-5; D is unresolved. The CDR3 length is 16 residues. V gave up 6 bases and J gave up 0 bases, with 15 bases separating them. Per germline, CDR1 KGHSH and CDR2 LQKENI. The CDR3 DNA follows: TGTGCCAGCTCTCTATCTTCTCCCAATAGCAATCAGCCCCAGCATTTT. Translation gives CASSLSSPNSNQPQHF.

The V gene is TRBV7-3, the J gene TRBJ1-3, with D maybe TRBD1 (5 bases). Germline V gene data show CDR1 as SGHTA and CDR2 as FQGTGA. Trimming removed 4 bases at V and 1 base at J, with 5 bases between. The CDR3 extends over 13 amino acids. Here the CDR3 reads CASSSGSGNTIYF. The CDR3, as DNA: TGTGCCAGCAGCTCAGGGTCTGGAAACACCATATATTTT.